Following are 21 T cell receptor beta chains from one sample sequenced in a study of CD8 T cells in ankylosing spondylitis. TCRdb redid the calling of the 5' RACE reads with MiXCR, one entry per CDR3 protein. In the table there are 150,000 to 200,000 distinct CDR3 sequences, 15% to 20% of which are singletons. The sequencing sample was made of blood, either unsorted or a sorted T cell fraction (not recorded which). Source of these receptors: a male donor aged 5 to 30 with ankylosing spondylitis or in good health (not recorded which).

This clonotype was seen ten or more times. The J gene is TRBJ2-2, the V gene TRBV6-2 or TRBV6-3; 9 nucleotides line up with TRBD2. Per germline, CDR1 MNHEY and CDR2 SVGEGT. V lost 0 bases to trimming and J lost 0 bases; unmatched junction nucleotides: 14. This CDR3 comprises 21 residues. The CDR3 bases are TGTGCCAGCAGTTACTCCTTTGGTCTAGCGGGAAGGAGCGCGAACACCGGGGAGCTGTTTTTT. Translation: CASSYSFGLAGRSANTGELFF.

This clonotype was found a few times. The V call is TRBV27, the J call TRBJ2-1; 9 positions match TRBD2. V lost 8 bases, J lost 1 base, and 3 bases stayed unmatched. There are 14 residues in the CDR3. From germline, CDR1 is MNHEY and CDR2 SMNVEV (reference sequence). In DNA form, the CDR3 reads TGTGCCAGCTATGGACTAGCGTCCTACAATGAGCAGTTCTTC. It translates to CASYGLASYNEQFF.

The genes are TRBV15 and TRBJ2-5, with 8 bases matching TRBD2. This CDR3 contains 17 residues. CDR1 is LNHNV, CDR2 YYDKDF, per germline (reference sequence). Trimming cost V 6 bases and J 5 bases; bases outside gene matches: 17. The CDR3 sequence: CATRSREGHSGSETQYF. The CDR3 bases are TGTGCCACCAGGAGCAGAGAGGGCCACAGCGGGAGTGAGACCCAGTACTTC.

The chain recombines TRBV6-5 with TRBJ2-3; 11 nucleotides agree with TRBD2. CDR1 is MNHEY and CDR2 is SVGAGI in the germline V gene. This CDR3 has 15 residues. Trimming cost V 0 bases and J 5 bases; bases outside gene matches: 1. CDR3: CASSYSGLAEDTQYF. In DNA form, the CDR3 reads TGTGCCAGCAGTTACTCGGGACTAGCGGAAGATACGCAGTATTTT.

This clonotype was seen repeatedly, ten times or more. The chain employs TRBV11-2 and TRBJ2-1; 8 bases map to TRBD2. CDR1 and CDR2 from the germline V gene are SGHAT and FQNNGV. V gave up 5 bases and J gave up 5 bases; unmatched junction bases: 8. This CDR3 is 15 amino acids long. CDR3 loop: CASSPVGAGDNEQFF. CDR3 DNA: TGTGCCAGCAGCCCCGTGGGAGCGGGAGACAATGAGCAGTTCTTC.

This clonotype was counted between two and nine times. The gene calls are TRBV18 and TRBJ2-2, with unresolved D. The CDR3 length is 13 residues. Trimming took off 0 bases at V and 6 bases at J, with 5 bases between the two ends. CDR1 and CDR2 (germline): KGHSH, LQKENI. Here the CDR3 DNA reads TGTGCCAGCTCACCACCCCCGTCCGGGGAGCTGTTTTTT. Translated, it gives CASSPPPSGELFF.

This clonotype was seen repeatedly, ten times or more. The V call is TRBV5-6, the J call TRBJ2-7; D is uncertain. Germline V gene lookup returns CDR1 SGHDT and CDR2 YYEEEE. This CDR3 has 12 amino acids. Trimming cost V 0 bases and J 4 bases, with 5 bases left between them. The DNA for the CDR3 is TGTGCCAGCAGCTTGGCGGCTTACGAGCAGTACTTC. It codes for CASSLAAYEQYF.

In its sample, this clonotype was seen many times. CDR3 DNA sequence: TGTGCCAGCAGCAGATATGTGGGGGGGCTTGGCAATGAGCAGTTCTTC. This sequence encodes CASSRYVGGLGNEQFF. The rearrangement links TRBV3-1 to TRBJ2-1; the D gene is possibly TRBD2 (7 bases). CDR3 length equals 16 residues. Germline CDR1 LGHDT, CDR2 YNNKEL (reference sequence). V was clipped by 5 bases and J by 6 bases, with 20 bases between them.

This clonotype came up a few times. This chain links TRBV10-1 with TRBJ2-3; D is undetermined. This CDR3 has 11 amino acids. Looked up from germline, CDR1 is WNHNN and CDR2 is SYGVQD (reference sequence). Trimming pared 5 bases from V and 6 bases from J, leaving 6 bases between. CDR3 region: CASSWADTQYF. The DNA for the CDR3 is TGCGCCAGCAGTTGGGCCGATACGCAGTATTTT.

The genes are TRBV6-5 and TRBJ2-1; 9 bases map to TRBD2. The CDR3 is 15 residues long. Germline CDR1 MNHEY, CDR2 SVGAGI. The J segment lost 4 bases and the V segment lost 6 bases, leaving 7 bases of the junction unmatched. CDR3 loop: CASSLGLARYNEQFF. Here the CDR3 DNA reads TGTGCCAGCAGCCTCGGACTAGCGAGGTACAATGAGCAGTTCTTC.

Only a few counts were recorded for this clonotype. The rearrangement links TRBV3-1 to TRBJ2-1, with a weak D call TRBD2 (6 bases). Germline loops: CDR1 LGHDT, CDR2 YNNKEL (reference sequence). V gave up 4 bases and J gave up 5 bases, with 15 bases separating them. This CDR3 has 15 residues. The CDR3 coding sequence is TGTGCCAGCAGCCCCCCGGGAGTTCGGGACAATGAGCAGTTCTTC. Its protein is CASSPPGVRDNEQFF.

The gene calls are TRBV19 and TRBJ1-2; weak D call: TRBD1 (5 bases). The CDR3 runs to 13 residues. V gave up 7 bases and J gave up 4 bases, with 13 bases separating them. Germline V gives CDR1 LNHDA, CDR2 SQIVND (reference sequence). The CDR3 DNA is TGTGCCAGTACCCTCGACAGCGGCTATGGCTACACCTTC. It yields the protein CASTLDSGYGYTF.

This clonotype was counted at least ten times. The rearrangement joins TRBV6-6 to TRBJ2-7; perhaps TRBD2 as D (6 bases). Germline V gives CDR1 MNHNY, CDR2 SVGAGI (reference sequence). This CDR3 has 12 residues. Trimming pared 5 bases from V and 4 bases from J, leaving 9 bases between. The CDR3 DNA reads TGTGCCAGCAGTACCGGGGGTTACGAGCAGTACGTC. Its translation: CASSTGGYEQYV.

This clonotype was recorded many times. The genes are TRBV19 and TRBJ1-5; 7 positions agree with TRBD1. The length of the CDR3 is 18 residues. Germline V CDR1 and CDR2: LNHDA, SQIVND (reference sequence). The V and J ends lost 6 bases and 0 bases, in that order; junction bases with no gene match: 14. The CDR3, as DNA: TGTGCCAGTAGAACGTACAGGGGCGCGGGGTATAGCAATCAGCCCCAGCATTTT. It specifies CASRTYRGAGYSNQPQHF.

Ten or more counts support this clonotype. The V gene is TRBV10-3, the J gene TRBJ2-7, with unresolved D. The ends were cut back, 0 bases at V and 4 bases at J, with 7 bases in the middle. The germline V gene has CDR1 ENHRY and CDR2 SYGVKD. This CDR3 comprises 13 residues. CDR3 loop: CAISESLWYEQYF. CDR3 nucleotides: TGTGCCATCAGTGAGTCGTTGTGGTACGAGCAGTACTTC.

This clonotype has ten or more counts. The chain links TRBV3-1 to TRBJ2-2, with D unclear. The germline CDR1 and CDR2 sequences are LGHDT and YNNKEL (reference sequence). The CDR3 spans 14 residues. The germline V and J ends were trimmed by 1 base and 1 base, with 4 bases remaining between them. The CDR3 is CASSQVWNTGELFF. In DNA form, the CDR3 reads TGTGCCAGCAGCCAAGTGTGGAACACCGGGGAGCTGTTTTTT.

The CDR3 is CSVGQYTGELFF. As DNA, the CDR3 is TGCAGCGTTGGACAGTACACCGGGGAGCTGTTTTTT. The chain has TRBV29-1 and TRBJ2-2, with a possible D match to TRBD1 (5 bases). This CDR3 comprises 12 residues. Trimming left V 4 bases short and J 3 bases short, with 6 bases between. Per the germline V gene, CDR1 is SQVTM and CDR2 is ANQGSEA.

This clonotype was counted many times. The chain combines TRBV6-5 with TRBJ1-6; 7 nucleotides match TRBD1. V was pared by 2 bases and J by 11 bases, with 9 bases of the junction left unmatched. The CDR3 spans 15 residues. Germline values: CDR1 MNHEY, CDR2 SVGAGI. The CDR3 reads CASSYTTDRRPPLHF. The CDR3 nucleotides are TGTGCCAGCAGTTACACGACGGACAGGCGTCCACCCCTCCACTTT.

This clonotype occurred many times. The chain is built from TRBV15 and TRBJ2-1; 11 positions match TRBD2. Germline CDR1 is LNHNV and CDR2 is YYDKDF (reference sequence). The V gene end was trimmed by 8 bases and the J gene end by 10 bases; junction bases not matched to a gene: 19. This CDR3 is 17 amino acids long. In DNA, the CDR3 is TGTGCCACCCGACGGGACAGGTTAGCGGGAGGGCCATGGGAGCAGTTCTTC. Its translation is CATRRDRLAGGPWEQFF.

The chain is built from TRBV18 and TRBJ2-1, with 12 bases aligning to TRBD2. Per germline, CDR1 KGHSH and CDR2 LQKENI. CDR3 length: 16 residues. Trimming cost V 6 bases and J 3 bases; bases outside gene matches: 6. The CDR3 nucleotides read TGTGCCAGCTCCTCCCCTAGCGGGAGGGTCTACAATGAGCAGTTCTTC. Amino acid sequence: CASSSPSGRVYNEQFF.

This clonotype came up many times. This rearrangement joins TRBV28 to TRBJ2-3, with D tentatively TRBD1 (5 bases). Germline CDR1 MDHEN, CDR2 SYDVKM. The CDR3 contains 14 residues. V dropped 2 bases and J dropped 2 bases, with 8 bases sitting between them. The CDR3 region is CASSLGQPTDTQYF. CDR3 nucleotide sequence: TGTGCCAGCAGTTTAGGACAACCCACAGATACGCAGTATTTT. Full variable domain (remainder filled in from reference TRBV28 and TRBJ2-3): DVKVTQSSRYLVKRTGEKVFLECVQDMDHENMFWYRQDPGLGLRLIYFSYDVKMKEKGDIPEGYSVSREKKERFSLILESASTNQTSMYLCASSLGQPTDTQYFGPGTRLTVL.